The T cell receptor beta chain under discussion was sequenced for a study of blood T cells in healthy people across ages. A second PCR of about 6 to 12 cycles used a sample-barcoded 5' primer and a J-beta primer mix. The study obtained at least 2.5 million CDR3-containing paired-end reads from every sample. Via MiXCR, TCRdb re-called the 5' RACE reads, giving one row per CDR3 protein. The sample records 1.5 million to 2 million distinct CDR3 sequences, around half being singletons. This clonotype was picked up a small number of times. The CDR3 extends over 16 amino acids. The ends lost 0 bases at V and 5 bases at J; junction bases unmatched: 5. Germline V gene data show CDR1 as KGHDR and CDR2 as SFDVKD. The draw of peripheral blood yielded approximately 10 milliliters from each donor.

The TCR was taken from a woman aged 40 to 49 in good health. The sequenced sample consisted of blood. The genes are TRBV24-1 and TRBJ2-3; TRBD1 matches 9 bases. DNA of the CDR3: TGTGCCACCAGTGATTTGGGGACAGGGTCGAGAGATACGCAGTATTTT. Its translation is CATSDLGTGSRDTQYF.